Listed here is a single TCR beta chain. Its antigen is as yet unknown. The sample belongs to a study of beta chain features in type 1 diabetes. Purities over 95% were achieved in all sorted populations. Study outcomes and limitations: Type 1 diabetes patients had fewer VDJ junction insertions and more deletions.

Every bit of the isolated RNA underwent reverse transcription, so sequencing read expressed TCRB transcripts. Here immunoSEQ multiplex PCR was the method, and the copy in TCRdb shows in-frame clones only, minus some. The sample records 110,000 or so clones, under 40% being singletons. Sequences were obtained from stem cell memory CD4+ T cells from blood. The receptor was derived from a woman younger than 30 in good health.

The CDR3 bases are TGTGCCAGCAGCTTAGATACCAGGGAAAAGCAGTTCTTC. Translating it yields CASSLDTREKQFF. The chain is built from TRBV11-3 and TRBJ2-1, with D perhaps matching TRBD1 (5 bases). Per the germline V gene, CDR1 is SGHNT and CDR2 is YENEEA. This CDR3 has 13 residues. Trimming cost V 0 bases and J 11 bases, with 11 bases left between them.